This entry is about one T cell receptor (beta chain). This clonotype was seen a few times. Its antigen specificity is not known. Base qualities are not at hand, and no much larger clone is one base apart. This sample is drawn from a study of T cells after yellow fever vaccination (dated by TCRdb to about 2019). Background for the entire study: The SMART-Seq v4 Ultra Low Input RNA kit was used to prepare libraries from fractions with low cell numbers. To track T-cell clones before and after primary and booster YFV17D yellow fever vaccination, bulk TCR alpha and beta repertoires were sequenced longitudinally. The cohort comprised two healthy male donors, one aged 18 to 29 and one aged 30 to 40 years. Bulk PBMC replicates and cell subsets were isolated from blood drawn at multiple timepoints before and after both primary and secondary immunization.

Explained via the paper, the treatment or condition label denotes: live attenuated yellow fever vaccine strain. Two biological replicates of bulk PBMCs were collected at each blood-draw timepoint. A standard Ficoll-Paque protocol was used to isolate PBMCs from peripheral blood. TriZol was used to extract RNA from bulk PBMCs, CD4 and CD8 fractions, and dextramer-positive and dextramer-negative fractions. What the work shows at the level of the full study, not this receptor alone: The secondary T-cell response was found to be weaker but faster than the primary response, with a peak reached on day 5 rather than on day 15. A small share of clonotypes occurred in both CD4 and CD8 compartments, likely arising from convergent recombination. Computational filtering was required because FACS-sorted repertoires could contain abundant contaminating clonotypes from the bulk population. Most clones expanded after primary vaccination (almost 97% of CD4 and roughly 90% of CD8) were re-detected after the booster, suggesting that broad memory maintenance occurred. Because only a couple of donors were included in the study, the extent to which the findings can be generalized is limited.

Synthesis of TCR cDNA relied on 5'RACE template switching, a step that introduced a universal primer site along with unique molecular identifiers. Priming for cDNA synthesis came from both the TCR alpha and TCR beta constant segments. Library amplification used two PCR steps, and the second PCR step added sample barcodes and sequencing adapters. Libraries were sequenced on Illumina HiSeq 2500 (2x100 bp) or NovaSeq (2x150 bp). In the paper's pipeline: MIGEC handled demultiplexing of reads and collapsing into UMI consensus sequences, while MiXCR performed V(D)J alignment. Clonotypes responding to the vaccine were identified with edgeR on replicate PBMC samples, with the criteria of FDR below 0.01 and a log2 fold change above 5 up to day 15. CD4 or CD8 identity was assigned to each bulk clonotype according to whether the clonotype was present at higher abundance in the sequenced CD4 repertoire or the sequenced CD8 repertoire. TCRdb handled the public reads itself, with Q25 trimming in fastp and clone calling in MiXCR, and kept productive beta chains. Merged by CDR3 protein, the rows form single entries marked with the most common genes and DNA. It is TCRdb's table, rather than the study itself, that gives the V and J calls and clone size. A total of roughly 520,000 distinct CDR3 sequences appear in this sample, roughly a fifth of them only once. Clones ranked in the top ten supply around 16% of the sample.

The receptor's source is a man aged 18 to 30 who received the YFV17D yellow fever vaccine. Material: PBMCs, obtained roughly 20 days after the first yellow fever vaccination.

The nucleotides read TGTGCCAGTAGTTATGGGGCGGGGGGGCGGACAGATACGCAGTATTTT. Translated, this gives CASSYGAGGRTDTQYF. The chain uses TRBV19 and TRBJ2-3, with TRBD2 matching 9 junction bases. Clipping removes 5 bases from V and 3 bases from J, with 9 as the unmatched junction base count. Based on the germline V gene (reference sequence), the CDR1 and CDR2 sequences are LNHDA and SQIVND. Its CDR3 holds 16 amino acids, cysteine through phenylalanine. Of the read, only the CDR3 DNA is kept; its 48 bases are in frame from base 1.